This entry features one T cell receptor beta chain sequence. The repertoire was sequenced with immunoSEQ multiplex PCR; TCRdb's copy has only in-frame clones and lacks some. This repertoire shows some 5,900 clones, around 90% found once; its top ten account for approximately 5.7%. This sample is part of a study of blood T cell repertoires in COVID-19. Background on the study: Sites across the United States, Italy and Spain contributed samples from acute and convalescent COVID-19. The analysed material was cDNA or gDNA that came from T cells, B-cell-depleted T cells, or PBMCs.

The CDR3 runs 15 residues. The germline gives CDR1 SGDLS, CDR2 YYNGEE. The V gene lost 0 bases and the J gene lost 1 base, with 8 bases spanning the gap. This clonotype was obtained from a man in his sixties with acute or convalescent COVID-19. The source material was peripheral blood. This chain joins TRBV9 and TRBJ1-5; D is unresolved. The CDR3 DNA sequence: TGTGCCAGCAGCGTAGGAGGATTGAGCAATCAGCCCCAGCATTTT. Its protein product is CASSVGGLSNQPQHF.